This T cell receptor beta chain was sequenced for a study of cytotoxic CD8 clonotypes in ibrutinib-treated CLL. Study-level background: Enrolment comprised over ten relapsed/refractory and some 15 treatment-naive patients; fewer than 18 were IGHV unmutated. Average yields of about 260,000 productive templates and 80,000 to 95,000 productive rearrangements characterized the samples.

Sequenced by immunoSEQ multiplex PCR; TCRdb stores in-frame clones only, minus some. The sample includes approximately 70,000 clones, 90% of them seen just once. Genomic DNA for TCR beta libraries, roughly 2 micrograms, came from cryopreserved PBMCs. V lost 5 bases and J lost 0; bases outside the gene matches: 10. The length of the CDR3 is 17 residues. The germline gives CDR1 SGHVS, CDR2 FQNEAQ. This TCR was recovered from a human donor with chronic lymphocytic leukemia. The sequencing here drew on PBMCs, taken after 12 months of ibrutinib treatment. J is TRBJ2-4 and V is TRBV7-8; 7 positions agree with TRBD2. The CDR3 loop is CASSLGLDLIAKNIQYF. CDR3 nucleotides: TGTGCCAGCAGCCTAGGACTAGACCTTATAGCCAAAAACATTCAGTACTTC.